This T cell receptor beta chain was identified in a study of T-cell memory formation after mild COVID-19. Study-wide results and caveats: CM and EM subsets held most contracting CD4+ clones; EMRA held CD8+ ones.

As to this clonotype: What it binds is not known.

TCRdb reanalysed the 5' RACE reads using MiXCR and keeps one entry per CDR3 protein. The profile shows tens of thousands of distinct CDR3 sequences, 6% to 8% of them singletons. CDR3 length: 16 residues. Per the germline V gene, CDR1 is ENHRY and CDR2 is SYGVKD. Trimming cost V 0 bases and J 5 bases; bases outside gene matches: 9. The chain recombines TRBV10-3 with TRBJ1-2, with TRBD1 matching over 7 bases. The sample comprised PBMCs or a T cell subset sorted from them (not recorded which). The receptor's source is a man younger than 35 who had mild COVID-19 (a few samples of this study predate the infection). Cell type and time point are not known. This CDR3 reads CAISESPAATGYGYTF. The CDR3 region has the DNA TGTGCCATCAGTGAGTCGCCGGCCGCGACAGGGTATGGCTACACCTTC.